The 13 T cell receptor beta chains presented below share a single source sample, sequenced in a study of regulatory T cells in long-lasting Graves disease. CDR3 regions were amplified by Arm-PCR using iRepertoire HTBI primers to build TCR beta libraries. TCRdb analysed the multiplex PCR reads with MiXCR anew, one entry per CDR3 protein. This sample has approximately 400,000 distinct CDR3 sequences; approximately 16% occur once, and the top ten carry about 8.2%. Time point denoted: newly diagnosed GD, antithyroid drugs for less than 3 months. Preparation of the TCR library used RNA extracted from PBMCs. Separately, the same data were catalogued under a study of T cells in Graves' hyperthyroidism and ophthalmopathy.

The source material was peripheral blood mononuclear cells (PBMCs), sampled at new diagnosis, from a patient treated with antithyroid drugs. Source of these receptors: a woman aged 40-49 years with Graves disease.

This clonotype was recorded many times. The chain uses TRBV15 and TRBJ2-5; D call uncertain. Deletions cut 0 bases from V and 2 bases from J, with 4 bases between. The CDR3 contains 13 residues. Germline V gives CDR1 LNHNV, CDR2 YYDKDF (reference sequence). CDR3 nucleotide sequence: TGTGCCACCAGCAGAGACAAGCAAGAGACCCAGTACTTC. Its translation is CATSRDKQETQYF.

This clonotype came up many times. The rearrangement joins TRBV6-5 to TRBJ1-1; tentatively, D is TRBD1 (6 bases). Germline values: CDR1 MNHEY, CDR2 SVGAGI. V was shortened by 0 bases and J by 5 bases, with 13 bases between the two germline ends. CDR3 length equals 15 residues. The chain's CDR3 is CASSYSGGGLTEAFF. CDR3 nucleotide sequence: TGTGCCAGCAGTTACTCAGGGGGAGGTCTAACTGAAGCTTTCTTT.

This clonotype was counted ten times or more. This rearrangement joins TRBV9 to TRBJ2-3; the match to TRBD2 covers 12 bases. The germline V gene has CDR1 SGDLS and CDR2 YYNGEE. Trimming at V came to 0 bases and at J to 2 bases, leaving 7 bases not matched to a gene. The CDR3 length is 18 residues. The CDR3 sequence is CASSVALAGGVNTDTQYF. Written as DNA, the CDR3 is TGTGCCAGCAGCGTAGCTCTAGCGGGAGGGGTAAACACAGATACGCAGTATTTT.

Regarding this clonotype: A much larger clone lies one base from this, so it may be a read error. The chain recombines TRBV11-2 with TRBJ2-2; D unresolved. The CDR3 has 16 residues. Germline V gene lookup returns CDR1 SGHAT and CDR2 FQNNGV. Trimming pared 4 bases from V and 1 base from J, leaving 13 bases between. This CDR3 reads CASSSIVLVNTGELFF. CDR3 coding DNA: TGTGCCAGCAGCTCAATAGTATTGGTGAACACCGGGGAGCTGTTTTTT.

In its sample, this clonotype was seen many times. The V call is TRBV24-1, the J call TRBJ2-3, with 10 bases matching TRBD2. Trimming at V came to 4 bases and at J to 5 bases, leaving 8 bases not matched to a gene. The CDR3 contains 16 residues. The germline V gene encodes CDR1 KGHDR and CDR2 SFDVKD. For the CDR3, the DNA is TGTGCCACCAGTGACTCTCTAGCGGGAGTGGTAGATACGCAGTATTTT. It yields the protein CATSDSLAGVVDTQYF.

Many counts were recorded for this clonotype. The chain is built from TRBV9 and TRBJ1-4, with a possible D match to TRBD1 (5 bases). The CDR3 spans 14 residues. Trimming took off 4 bases at V and 8 bases at J, with 15 bases between the two ends. The germline V gene encodes CDR1 SGDLS and CDR2 YYNGEE. CDR3 sequence (DNA): TGTGCCAGCAGCCAGGGAGGGCTGGACGAAAAACTGTTTTTT. This sequence encodes CASSQGGLDEKLFF.

This clonotype was detected ten times or more. This CDR3 is CASSQGGSGMNTEAFF. The CDR3 DNA reads TGTGCCAGCAGCCAGGGGGGTAGTGGAATGAACACTGAAGCTTTCTTT. J is TRBJ1-1 and V is TRBV3-1; possible D gene TRBD1, 5 bases. This CDR3 has 16 residues. V lost 3 bases and J 0 bases, leaving 14 bases between the germline ends. Germline V lookup: CDR1 LGHDT, CDR2 YNNKEL (reference sequence).

There are a few counts of this clonotype. This chain links TRBV5-1 with TRBJ2-1; 14 positions match TRBD2. V dropped 4 bases and J dropped 6; count of bases not matched to a gene: 3. The germline V gene encodes CDR1 SGHRS and CDR2 YFSETQ. The CDR3 spans 15 residues. This CDR3 reads CASSGGTSGSNEQFF. The CDR3 DNA reads as TGCGCCAGCAGCGGCGGGACTAGCGGGAGCAATGAGCAGTTCTTC.

This clonotype was picked up many times. The gene calls are TRBV12-3 or TRBV12-4 and TRBJ2-1; 11 positions match TRBD2. With 7 bases clipped from V and 6 bases from J, the junction kept 5 bases outside the gene matches. The CDR3 spans 14 residues. The CDR3 sequence: CASTPGLAVNEQFF. In DNA form, the CDR3 reads TGTGCCAGCACCCCGGGACTAGCGGTCAATGAGCAGTTCTTC.

The sample holds many counts of this clonotype. This chain uses TRBV28 with TRBJ2-7, with 9 bases aligning to TRBD1. Unmatched junction bases numbered 8, after V lost 1 base and J lost 7 bases. This CDR3 is built from 15 residues. Germline loops: CDR1 MDHEN, CDR2 SYDVKM. CDR3 amino acids: CASSLFGTGFFEQYF. CDR3 coding DNA: TGTGCCAGCAGTTTATTTGGGACAGGGTTTTTTGAGCAGTACTTC. The full variable domain, rest sourced from reference TRBV28 and TRBJ2-7, is DVKVTQSSRYLVKRTGEKVFLECVQDMDHENMFWYRQDPGLGLRLIYFSYDVKMKEKGDIPEGYSVSREKKERFSLILESASTNQTSMYLCASSLFGTGFFEQYFGPGTRLTVT.

At least ten counts were recorded for this clonotype. CDR3 bases: TGTGCCAGCAGCTTATATGTAAGGGGGGGATCACCCCTCCACTTT. It encodes CASSLYVRGGSPLHF. The chain uses TRBV11-3 and TRBJ1-6; possible D gene TRBD1, 6 bases. The germline V gene encodes CDR1 SGHNT and CDR2 YENEEA. There are 15 residues in the CDR3. The ends were cut back, 2 bases at V and 10 bases at J, with 15 bases in the middle.

This clonotype was found once. The CDR3 end shows no conserved phenylalanine or tryptophan, and so a read error is likely. V gene TRBV7-2 combines with J gene TRBJ2-1; TRBD2 agrees at 7 bases. CDR3 size: 17 residues. V lost 5 bases and J lost 9; bases outside the gene matches: 19. CDR1 is SGHTA and CDR2 is FQGNSA in the germline V gene. The CDR3 sequence: CASSQARLAVMASEQFS. The CDR3 coding sequence is TGTGCCAGCAGCCAAGCCCGACTAGCTGTCATGGCAAGTGAGCAGTTCTCC.

This clonotype was seen many times. The V call is TRBV28, the J call TRBJ2-7, with TRBD1 matching 10 bases. Germline V CDR1 and CDR2: MDHEN, SYDVKM. V lost 7 bases, J lost 5 bases, and 8 bases stayed unmatched. This CDR3 is built from 14 residues. The CDR3 DNA is TGTGCCAGCAACCGCGACAGGGGGCGTGACGAGCAGTACTTC. Amino acids: CASNRDRGRDEQYF.